These 7 T cell receptor beta chains came from one sample sequenced in a study of long-term antiretroviral therapy in people with HIV. Investigators performed immunoSEQ version v3.0 at survey level. Data came from immunoSEQ multiplex PCR; TCRdb stores just in-frame clones and leaves some out. This repertoire shows 13,000 or so clones, approximately 80% found once; its top ten account for roughly an eighth. The sequencing here drew on unsorted PBMCs, taken 1.3 years after starting antiretroviral therapy. These receptors were taken from a woman aged 18-35 years with HIV.

The V and J genes are TRBV30 and TRBJ2-7; D is perhaps TRBD2 (5 bases). V dropped 0 bases and J dropped 2 bases, with 5 bases sitting between them. Germline values: CDR1 GTSNPN, CDR2 SVGIG (reference sequence). The CDR3 is 12 residues long. The CDR3 DNA reads as TGTGCCTGGAGTGTGGGAGCCTACGAGCAGTACTTC. It is translated as CAWSVGAYEQYF.

J is TRBJ2-1 and V is TRBV7-3; 11 nucleotides match TRBD2. CDR1 and CDR2 (germline): SGHTA, FQGTGA. This CDR3 has 16 residues. J gave up 4 bases and V 5 bases, and 7 bases lay outside the gene matches. For the CDR3, the DNA is TGTGCCAGCAGCCTTCGGACTAGCGGGCCGTACAATGAGCAGTTCTTC. It yields the protein CASSLRTSGPYNEQFF.

The chain recombines TRBV25-1 with TRBJ2-2; TRBD1 agrees at 9 bases. After removal of 5 bases from V and 8 bases from J, the junction contained 15 bases not matched to a gene. Looked up from germline, CDR1 is MGHDK and CDR2 is SYGVNS. CDR3 size: 17 residues. The CDR3 nucleotides are TGTGCCAGCAGTCCCCTCCTTGGGACAGGGATCCGGGGGGAGCTGTTTTTT. Protein: CASSPLLGTGIRGELFF.

V is TRBV19 and J is TRBJ2-2; TRBD2 might be the D (6 bases). The CDR3 covers 17 residues. V lost 6 bases, J lost 1 base, and 18 bases lay in between. Germline loops: CDR1 LNHDA, CDR2 SQIVND (reference sequence). CDR3 DNA sequence: TGTGCCAGTAGCCCGGGACTCGTCCGTCTGAACACCGGGGAGCTGTTTTTT. It codes for CASSPGLVRLNTGELFF.

The chain uses TRBV4-2 and TRBJ2-3; unclear D gene. The CDR3 length is 15 residues. CDR1 LGHNA and CDR2 YNFKEQ come from the germline V gene. V was cut by 4 bases and J by 0 bases, with 11 bases left in between. Written as DNA, the CDR3 is TGTGCCAGCAGCCGAGTCTGGGGTAGCACAGATACGCAGTATTTT. This translates into CASSRVWGSTDTQYF.

This chain connects TRBV10-3 to TRBJ1-2; possible D gene TRBD1, 6 bases. Per germline, CDR1 ENHRY and CDR2 SYGVKD. The CDR3 length is 12 residues. Trimming took off 8 bases at V and 6 bases at J, with 13 bases between the two ends. The DNA of the CDR3 is TGTGCCATCGGGGACATTGTCGATGGCTACACCTTC. This gives the protein CAIGDIVDGYTF.

The chain has TRBV30 and TRBJ2-7; possible D gene TRBD2, 6 bases. The ends were cut back, 5 bases at V and 7 bases at J, with 24 bases in the middle. The CDR3 consists of 15 residues. The germline V gene encodes CDR1 GTSNPN and CDR2 SVGIG (reference sequence). The CDR3 loop is CAWGKPGLGGVEQYF. The CDR3 region has the DNA TGTGCCTGGGGAAAACCGGGACTTGGCGGTGTTGAGCAGTACTTC.